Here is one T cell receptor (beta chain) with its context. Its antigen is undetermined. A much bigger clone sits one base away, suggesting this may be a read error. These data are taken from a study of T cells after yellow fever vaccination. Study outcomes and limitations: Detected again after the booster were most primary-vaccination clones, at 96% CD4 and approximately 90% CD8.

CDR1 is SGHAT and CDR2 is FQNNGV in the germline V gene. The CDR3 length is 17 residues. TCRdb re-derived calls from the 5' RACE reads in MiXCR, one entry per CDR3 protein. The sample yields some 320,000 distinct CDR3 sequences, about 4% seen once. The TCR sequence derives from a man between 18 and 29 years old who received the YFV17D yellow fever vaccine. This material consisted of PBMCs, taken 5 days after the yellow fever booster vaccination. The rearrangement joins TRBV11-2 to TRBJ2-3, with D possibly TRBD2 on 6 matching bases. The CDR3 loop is CASSAVGWRGHLNTKYF. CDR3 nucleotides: TGTGCCAGCAGCGCGGTAGGATGGCGGGGTCATTTAAATACGAAGTATTTT. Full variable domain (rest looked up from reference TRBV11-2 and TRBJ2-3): EAGVAQSPRYKIIEKRQSVAFWCNPISGHATLYWYQQILGQGPKLLIQFQNNGVVDDSQLPKDRFSAERLKGVDSTLKIQPAKLEDSAVYLCASSAVGWRGHLNTKYFGPGTRLTVL.